This T cell receptor beta chain stems from a study of tumor and adjacent non-tumor tissue in lung cancer. Across the whole study: The cohort had roughly 11 adenocarcinoma, 2 squamous cell and 1 small cell patients. Samples averaged about 4.17 million productive TCRbeta reads each.

No cell sorting was done before RNA was extracted from the tissue. Distant lung tissue was collected more than 3 cm away from the tumor edge. Regarding this clonotype: Antigen: not known. The germline gene is not matched at one end of the junction; a read error may be the cause.

The library came from three nested PCR rounds adapted from ARM-PCR protocols. TCRdb re-called the multiplex PCR reads with MiXCR, one entry per CDR3 protein. Of 90,000 to 100,000 distinct CDR3 sequences listed, 80% are singletons. Germline values: CDR1 DFQATT, CDR2 SNEGSKA (reference sequence). The CDR3 covers 14 residues. Findings and limits, study-wide: Top 100 clones took a larger repertoire share in normal lung.

The chain has TRBV20-1 and TRBJ2-5, with 9 nucleotides matching TRBD2. The sample was distant non-tumor lung tissue. This TCR was sampled from a man in his sixties with small cell lung cancer. In DNA form, the CDR3 reads TGCAGTTCTCCGGCGGGGACTAGCCAAGAGGCCCAGTACTTC. It specifies CSSPAGTSQEAQYF.